A selection of T cell receptor beta chains follows, all from one sample in a study of blood T cell repertoires in COVID-19. Assay used: immunoSEQ multiplex PCR; TCRdb lists only in-frame clones, some missing. The sample has a few hundred thousand clones, around 90% seen once. Input material: peripheral blood. These TCRs come from a woman between 50 and 59 years old with COVID-19, enrolled during active disease. Each CDR3 is given with its conserved first and last residue. A D gene is named only where the DNA matches it firmly. A clone size is listed for some rows: how often the clone was seen (once, few, many), or a class if it is expanded.

d_gene,len,abundance,j_gene,v_gene,CDR3aa,CDR3nt
TRBD2,19,NA,TRBJ2-1,TRBV19,CASSIWAGTSGRALHEQFF,TGTGCCAGTAGTATATGGGCTGGGACTAGCGGGAGGGCCCTACATGAGCAGTTCTTC
TRBD2,14,NA,TRBJ2-1,TRBV5-6,CASSFPGGSNEQFF,TGTGCCAGCAGCTTCCCGGGCGGGAGCAATGAGCAGTTCTTC
NA,15,NA,TRBJ1-4,TRBV3-1/TRBV3-2,CASRRGGAANEKLFF,TGTGCCAGCAGGAGGGGAGGGGCAGCTAATGAAAAACTGTTTTTT
TRBD2,14,NA,TRBJ2-7,TRBV11-2,CASSPLAGGYEQYF,TGTGCCAGCAGCCCATTAGCGGGAGGCTACGAGCAGTACTTC
TRBD1,14,NA,TRBJ2-1,TRBV7-9,CASTTTGGHNEQFF,TGTGCCAGCACCACGACAGGGGGCCACAATGAGCAGTTCTTC
TRBD1,16,NA,TRBJ1-4,TRBV7-2,CASSLQGGVTNEKLFF,TGTGCCAGCAGCTTGCAAGGGGGCGTAACTAATGAAAAACTGTTTTTT
NA,15,NA,TRBJ2-2,TRBV6-5,CASSYSRLNTGELFF,TGTGCCAGCAGTTACTCGCGACTTAACACCGGGGAGCTGTTTTTT
TRBD1,16,NA,TRBJ2-5,TRBV11-3,CASSLSAATGEETQYF,TGTGCCAGCAGCTTATCGGCGGCGACAGGGGAAGAGACCCAGTACTTC
TRBD1,12,NA,TRBJ1-1,TRBV3-1/TRBV3-2,CASSQLGQLTFF,TGTGCCAGCAGCCAACTGGGACAGTTAACTTTCTTT
NA,11,NA,TRBJ1-1,TRBV30,CAWKGQSEAFF,TGTGCCTGGAAAGGACAGTCTGAAGCTTTCTTT
NA,12,NA,TRBJ2-2,TRBV24-1,CATSYLTGELFF,TGTGCCACCAGTTACTTAACCGGGGAGCTGTTTTTT
NA,15,few,TRBJ1-6,TRBV3-1/TRBV3-2,CASSQGGVRNSPLHF,TGTGCCAGCAGCCAAGGGGGGGTTCGGAATTCACCCCTCCACTTT
TRBD1,14,once,TRBJ1-6,TRBV18,CASSRGQDNSPLHF,TGTGCCAGCTCCCGGGGACAGGATAATTCACCCCTCCACTTT
TRBD2,12,NA,TRBJ2-5,TRBV5-8,CASRGGLETQYF,TGTGCCAGCCGGGGGGGCTTGGAGACCCAGTACTTC
TRBD1,15,NA,TRBJ2-2,TRBV4-2,CASRDGTGNTGELFF,TGTGCCAGCAGGGATGGGACAGGGAACACCGGGGAGCTGTTTTTT
NA,15,NA,TRBJ1-4,TRBV28,CASSPQEGVGEKLFF,TGTGCCAGCAGTCCCCAAGAAGGGGTAGGAGAAAAACTGTTTTTT
NA,14,NA,TRBJ2-1,TRBV6-6,CASSFQEGGNEQFF,TGTGCCAGCAGTTTCCAGGAGGGAGGCAATGAGCAGTTCTTC
NA,15,NA,TRBJ1-1,TRBV6-5,CASSSRRTLNTEAFF,TGTGCCAGCAGCTCAAGGCGGACTCTGAACACTGAAGCTTTCTTT
TRBD1,15,NA,TRBJ1-4,TRBV19,CASSIGTGRGEKLFF,TGTGCCAGTAGTATAGGGACAGGGCGAGGTGAAAAACTGTTTTTT
NA,17,NA,TRBJ1-1,TRBV3-1/TRBV3-2,CASSQWTRGVLNTEAFF,TGTGCCAGCAGCCAATGGACCAGGGGTGTCCTGAACACTGAAGCTTTCTTT
NA,18,few,TRBJ1-2,TRBV6-4,CASSDFPAGAGSGYGYTF,TGTGCCAGCAGTGATTTCCCCGCAGGGGCAGGGTCGGGCTATGGCTACACCTTC
NA,15,NA,TRBJ1-2,TRBV7-2,CASRSWGGTVDGYTF,TGTGCCAGCAGATCGTGGGGGGGGACTGTTGATGGCTACACCTTC
NA,17,NA,TRBJ2-1,TRBV7-3,CASSFSRTAAEDNEQFF,TGTGCCAGCAGCTTCAGTAGGACAGCTGCGGAAGACAATGAGCAGTTCTTC
TRBD2,14,NA,TRBJ2-7,TRBV14,CASSQSEGGIEQYF,TGTGCCAGCAGCCAATCGGAGGGAGGGATCGAGCAGTACTTC
NA,15,NA,TRBJ2-2,TRBV5-1,CASSLAALNTGELFF,TGCGCCAGCAGCTTGGCAGCGCTCAACACCGGGGAGCTGTTTTTT
TRBD2,16,NA,TRBJ2-1,TRBV4-2,CASSQGLAGGRYEQFF,TGTGCCAGCAGCCAAGGACTAGCGGGAGGGAGGTATGAGCAGTTCTTC
TRBD1,14,NA,TRBJ1-6,TRBV6-6,CASRTGTGVSPLHF,TGTGCCAGCAGGACCGGGACAGGGGTTTCACCCCTCCACTTT
TRBD2,18,NA,TRBJ2-1,TRBV4-1,CASSQETSGTSGIHEQFF,TGCGCCAGCAGCCAAGAGACTTCTGGGACTAGCGGGATCCATGAGCAGTTCTTC
TRBD1,18,few,TRBJ2-6,TRBV27,CASSLSSGGAAGANVLTF,TGTGCCAGCAGTTTATCCTCAGGGGGCGCGGCTGGGGCCAACGTCCTGACTTTC
TRBD2,16,once,TRBJ2-2,TRBV7-9,CASSLRSGRNTGELFF,TGTGCCAGCAGCCTACGTAGCGGGAGGAACACCGGGGAGCTGTTTTTT
NA,14,NA,TRBJ2-1,TRBV10-1,CASSERESINEQFF,TGCGCCAGCAGTGAGCGGGAGTCGATCAATGAGCAGTTCTTC
NA,17,NA,TRBJ2-3,TRBV3-1/TRBV3-2,CASSQVPRLFSTDTQYF,TGTGCCAGCAGCCAAGTCCCGCGGTTATTTAGCACAGATACGCAGTATTTT
NA,17,NA,TRBJ1-3,TRBV7-8,CASSLVGQQSSGNTIYF,TGTGCCAGCAGCTTAGTCGGACAGCAAAGCTCTGGAAACACCATATATTTT